The clone carrying this T cell receptor (beta chain) has a count of ten or more. Molecular barcoded adaptors covering alpha/delta and beta/gamma chains were used on 400 to 450 ng RNA. A single record per CDR3 protein comes from TCRdb applying MiXCR to the reads. This sample yields 120,000 or so distinct CDR3 sequences, of which approximately 12% are seen a single time; approximately 11% belongs to the top ten. The data derive from a study of read filtering for tumor transcriptome and immune sequencing. Study context: RNA-seq yielded only about 85 to 1273 TCR reads, IR-seq about 4 to 11 million.

The sample was a population of CD138-negative cells sorted from bone marrow. This receptor was identified in a donor at least 40 years old with multiple myeloma.

The CDR3 nucleotides are TGCAGTGCTGTTACTAGCGGGAGAGTCTCCTACAATGAGCAGTTCTTC. It yields the protein CSAVTSGRVSYNEQFF. The V and J genes are TRBV20-1 and TRBJ2-1, with 11 bases identical to TRBD2. Trimming at V came to 5 bases and at J to 0 bases, leaving 6 bases not matched to a gene. The CDR3 covers 16 residues. The germline gives CDR1 DFQATT, CDR2 SNEGSKA (reference sequence).